The rows below give T cell receptor beta chains drawn from one sample of a study of T cells after yellow fever vaccination. One entry per CDR3 protein results from TCRdb running MiXCR on the 5' RACE reads. The sample holds 150,000 to 200,000 distinct CDR3 sequences, 11% seen once. The sequenced sample was CD8+ T cells sorted from PBMCs, obtained 15 days after the yellow fever booster vaccination. These receptors all stem from a man between 18 and 29 years old who received the YFV17D yellow fever vaccine. Both conserved end residues are part of each CDR3. D genes are given only for firm matches. Clone size appears in some rows only: once, few, many, or a class for an expanded clone.

v_call: TRBV5-1
j_call: TRBJ2-1
clone_size: -
d_call: TRBD2
cdr3_aa: CASSWRLAGGGGDYNEQFF
cdr3_nt: TGCGCCAGCAGCTGGAGACTGGCGGGTGGCGGGGGGGACTACAATGAGCAGTTCTTC

v_call: TRBV12-3/TRBV12-4
j_call: TRBJ2-7
clone_size: -
d_call: -
cdr3_aa: CASSLAGGRAYEQYF
cdr3_nt: TGTGCCAGCAGTTTAGCGGGCGGCCGTGCCTACGAGCAGTACTTC

v_call: TRBV29-1
j_call: TRBJ2-1
clone_size: many
d_call: -
cdr3_aa: CSVGGISYNEQFF
cdr3_nt: TGCAGCGTTGGCGGGATCTCCTACAATGAGCAGTTCTTC

v_call: TRBV6-2/TRBV6-3
j_call: TRBJ2-2
clone_size: many
d_call: -
cdr3_aa: CASSYNGWNTGELFF
cdr3_nt: TGTGCCAGCAGTTACAACGGGTGGAACACCGGGGAGCTGTTTTTT

v_call: TRBV20-1
j_call: TRBJ2-7
clone_size: few
d_call: TRBD2
cdr3_aa: CSARETSGYEQYF
cdr3_nt: TGCAGTGCTAGAGAGACTAGCGGCTACGAGCAGTACTTC

v_call: TRBV12-3/TRBV12-4
j_call: TRBJ2-2
clone_size: -
d_call: TRBD1
cdr3_aa: CASSLGSRGLAGELFF
cdr3_nt: TGTGCCAGCAGCCTAGGCAGCAGGGGGCTCGCCGGGGAGCTGTTTTTT

v_call: TRBV12-3/TRBV12-4
j_call: TRBJ2-3
clone_size: few
d_call: TRBD2
cdr3_aa: CASSLRGAYTDTQYF
cdr3_nt: TGTGCCAGCAGTCTGCGGGGGGCCTACACAGATACGCAGTATTTT

v_call: TRBV7-9
j_call: TRBJ2-5
clone_size: -
d_call: TRBD2
cdr3_aa: CASGDKGLAAQETQYF
cdr3_nt: TGTGCCAGCGGGGATAAGGGACTAGCGGCTCAAGAGACCCAGTACTTC

v_call: TRBV4-1
j_call: TRBJ2-2
clone_size: many
d_call: TRBD1
cdr3_aa: CASSQGTDTNTGELFF
cdr3_nt: TGCGCCAGCAGCCAGGGGACAGACACGAACACCGGGGAGCTGTTTTTT

v_call: TRBV29-1
j_call: TRBJ2-1
clone_size: many
d_call: TRBD1
cdr3_aa: CSVEDLGTGGYEQFF
cdr3_nt: TGCAGCGTTGAAGATTTAGGGACAGGGGGCTATGAGCAGTTCTTC

v_call: TRBV20-1
j_call: TRBJ2-3
clone_size: -
d_call: TRBD1
cdr3_aa: CSARDGTGTIGTDTQYF
cdr3_nt: TGCAGTGCTAGAGATGGGACAGGGACGATCGGCACAGATACGCAGTATTTT

v_call: TRBV7-2
j_call: TRBJ2-6
clone_size: -
d_call: -
cdr3_aa: CASTDWANVLTF
cdr3_nt: TGTGCCAGCACCGACTGGGCCAACGTCCTGACTTTC

v_call: TRBV6-5
j_call: TRBJ2-2
clone_size: -
d_call: -
cdr3_aa: CASTSQQADVNTGELFF
cdr3_nt: TGTGCCAGCACCAGCCAACAGGCAGATGTGAACACCGGGGAGCTGTTTTTT

v_call: TRBV4-1
j_call: TRBJ2-1
clone_size: -
d_call: TRBD2
cdr3_aa: CASSPLAGGRDEQFF
cdr3_nt: TGCGCCAGCAGCCCACTAGCGGGGGGGAGGGATGAGCAGTTCTTC

v_call: TRBV7-2
j_call: TRBJ1-5
clone_size: -
d_call: TRBD1
cdr3_aa: CASSLGVLRGPSGNQPQHF
cdr3_nt: TGTGCCAGCAGCTTAGGGGTTCTGAGGGGGCCTTCAGGGAATCAGCCCCAGCATTTT

v_call: TRBV12-3/TRBV12-4
j_call: TRBJ2-5
clone_size: -
d_call: TRBD2
cdr3_aa: CASSRAGGRQETQYF
cdr3_nt: TGTGCCAGCAGTAGGGCGGGGGGGCGCCAAGAGACCCAGTACTTC

v_call: TRBV20-1
j_call: TRBJ2-7
clone_size: -
d_call: -
cdr3_aa: CSARDGSGLSYEQYF
cdr3_nt: TGCAGTGCTAGAGATGGGAGCGGACTCTCCTACGAGCAGTACTTC

v_call: TRBV4-1
j_call: TRBJ2-1
clone_size: many
d_call: -
cdr3_aa: CASSQGPGDEQFF
cdr3_nt: TGCGCCAGCAGCCAAGGCCCCGGTGATGAGCAGTTCTTC

v_call: TRBV7-8
j_call: TRBJ2-5
clone_size: few
d_call: TRBD2
cdr3_aa: CASSSLAGGYQETQYF
cdr3_nt: TGTGCCAGCAGCTCATTAGCGGGGGGTTACCAAGAGACCCAGTACTTC

v_call: TRBV6-2/TRBV6-3
j_call: TRBJ2-3
clone_size: -
d_call: -
cdr3_aa: CASSYSSGTQYF
cdr3_nt: TGTGCCAGCAGTTATTCTTCCGGCACGCAGTATTTT

v_call: TRBV7-9
j_call: TRBJ2-1
clone_size: few
d_call: TRBD1
cdr3_aa: CASSSSGQGYNEQFF
cdr3_nt: TGTGCCAGCAGCTCTTCGGGACAGGGCTACAATGAGCAGTTCTTC

v_call: TRBV9
j_call: TRBJ2-7
clone_size: -
d_call: -
cdr3_aa: CASSVGPDTYEQYF
cdr3_nt: TGTGCCAGCAGTGTGGGTCCGGACACCTACGAGCAGTACTTC

v_call: TRBV6-5
j_call: TRBJ2-1
clone_size: -
d_call: TRBD1
cdr3_aa: CASTSRPTGGSEQFF
cdr3_nt: TGTGCCAGCACTTCCCGCCCGACAGGGGGTTCTGAGCAGTTCTTC

v_call: TRBV4-3
j_call: TRBJ2-3
clone_size: -
d_call: -
cdr3_aa: CASSQATGPDTQYF
cdr3_nt: TGCGCCAGCAGCCAAGCTACAGGGCCAGATACGCAGTATTTT

v_call: TRBV4-3
j_call: TRBJ1-1
clone_size: -
d_call: -
cdr3_aa: CASSQDFPGTEAFF
cdr3_nt: TGCGCCAGCAGCCAAGATTTCCCGGGCACTGAAGCTTTCTTT

v_call: TRBV7-3
j_call: TRBJ2-3
clone_size: -
d_call: TRBD2
cdr3_aa: CASSLTAGGSADTQYF
cdr3_nt: TGTGCCAGCAGCTTGACAGCGGGGGGGTCCGCAGATACGCAGTATTTT

v_call: TRBV6-5
j_call: TRBJ1-1
clone_size: many
d_call: TRBD1
cdr3_aa: CASSYGPTGYTEAFF
cdr3_nt: TGTGCCAGCAGTTACGGGCCGACAGGGTACACTGAAGCTTTCTTT

v_call: TRBV7-8
j_call: TRBJ1-1
clone_size: few
d_call: -
cdr3_aa: CASSLEAGPQAEAFF
cdr3_nt: TGTGCCAGCAGCTTAGAGGCAGGGCCACAAGCTGAAGCTTTCTTT

v_call: TRBV7-8
j_call: TRBJ1-2
clone_size: -
d_call: TRBD1
cdr3_aa: CASSEGQGLENTF
cdr3_nt: TGTGCCAGCAGCGAGGGACAGGGCTTGGAAAACACCTTC

v_call: TRBV12-3/TRBV12-4
j_call: TRBJ1-2
clone_size: -
d_call: -
cdr3_aa: CASSLGFANYGYTF
cdr3_nt: TGTGCCAGCAGTTTGGGCTTCGCAAACTATGGCTACACCTTC

v_call: TRBV4-1
j_call: TRBJ2-7
clone_size: many
d_call: -
cdr3_aa: CASSQAEDGYEQYF
cdr3_nt: TGCGCCAGCAGCCAAGCAGAGGACGGTTACGAGCAGTACTTC

v_call: TRBV19
j_call: TRBJ2-5
clone_size: -
d_call: -
cdr3_aa: CATPRRSGWETQYF
cdr3_nt: TGTGCCACTCCTCGGAGGAGCGGGTGGGAGACCCAGTACTTC

v_call: TRBV13
j_call: TRBJ1-1
clone_size: few
d_call: -
cdr3_aa: CASSLVQARTEAFF
cdr3_nt: TGTGCCAGCAGCTTAGTACAGGCACGGACTGAAGCTTTCTTT

v_call: TRBV29-1
j_call: TRBJ2-2
clone_size: few
d_call: TRBD1
cdr3_aa: CSVDHRDSYTGELFF
cdr3_nt: TGCAGCGTTGATCACCGGGACAGTTACACCGGGGAGCTGTTTTTT

v_call: TRBV4-1
j_call: TRBJ2-1
clone_size: -
d_call: -
cdr3_aa: CASSQGRHEQFF
cdr3_nt: TGCGCCAGCAGCCAAGGGAGGCACGAGCAGTTCTTC

v_call: TRBV7-9
j_call: TRBJ2-7
clone_size: -
d_call: TRBD2
cdr3_aa: CASEDERGGNEQYF
cdr3_nt: TGTGCCAGCGAGGACGAGCGGGGTGGAAACGAGCAGTACTTC